This T cell receptor (beta chain) came from a study of OX40 agonist ivuxolimab in advanced cancers. TCRdb's copy holds only in-frame clones and misses some; the assay was immunoSEQ multiplex PCR. This sample yields some 95,000 clones, of which 90% to 95% are seen a single time; around 0.51% belongs to the top ten. The CDR3 spans 14 residues. Unmatched junction bases numbered 4, after V lost 6 bases and J lost 5 bases. From germline, CDR1 is MNHEY and CDR2 SVGAGI. This TCR came from an adult with an advanced solid tumor such as melanoma, head and neck, liver or kidney cancer. This chain joins TRBV6-5 and TRBJ2-1, with 10 bases that match TRBD2. Material: CD4+ or CD8+ T cells sorted from blood, obtained in a trial of the OX40 agonist ivuxolimab. CDR3 nucleotide sequence: TGTGCCAGCAGCCAAGCGGGAGGGGACAATGAGCAGTTCTTC. As protein: CASSQAGGDNEQFF.